This TCR beta chain emerged from a study of lymphopenia after photon versus proton radiotherapy. Points from the study as a whole: After the lymphocyte nadir, photon-treated repertoires showed oligoclonal expansion, especially of CD8+ Temra cells.

TCRdb keeps only in-frame clones here, not all; method: immunoSEQ multiplex PCR. The repertoire holds about 26,000 clones, with around 85% as singletons. Worth noting for this clone: Its specificity is not known.

CDR3 length equals 15 residues. Germline CDR1 MNHEY, CDR2 SMNVEV (reference sequence). Trimming took 3 bases from V and 1 from J, leaving 12 bases between them. The V and J genes are TRBV27 and TRBJ1-1, with D tentatively TRBD1 (5 bases). The sequences come from peripheral blood, collected from a patient treated with photon-based radiotherapy. The clonotype originates from a man in his thirties or forties with gastric cancer. CDR3 amino acids: CASSFGGGWNTEAFF. CDR3 nucleotides: TGTGCCAGCAGTTTTGGGGGGGGTTGGAACACTGAAGCTTTCTTT.